This T cell receptor (beta chain) was recovered during a study of blood T cell repertoires in COVID-19. Study as a whole: T cells, B-cell-depleted T cells, or PBMCs provided the cDNA or gDNA that served as material.

The trim removed 1 base at V and 5 bases at J, leaving 8 bases unmatched. Germline V gene data show CDR1 as KGHDR and CDR2 as SFDVKD. The length of the CDR3 is 16 residues. In assigning cohorts, the study relied on participant-reported clinical history. Methods used by the authors: For nucleated cells, counts were estimated from reference gene primer amplification. Assay used: immunoSEQ multiplex PCR; TCRdb lists only in-frame clones, some missing. V and J calls and clone size are as listed in that table; D and trimming were resolved from the DNA. In the table there are approximately 200,000 clones, roughly 87% of which are singletons.

Source material: PBMCs or T cells enriched from blood (not recorded which). The V and J genes are TRBV24-1 and TRBJ2-3; 7 bases line up with TRBD1. The clonotype originates from a woman aged 40 to 50 with acute COVID-19. CDR3 amino acids: CATSDLDRDRGDTQYF. CDR3 bases: TGTGCCACCAGTGATTTAGACAGGGACCGGGGAGATACGCAGTATTTT.